This record looks at one T cell receptor (beta chain) sequence and its context. Its antigen is as yet unknown. The donors formed part of the 120-subject validation cohort, distinct from the roughly 700-subject first cohort. The data were taken from a study of cytomegalovirus exposure and HLA in healthy donors. Study at large: A later analysis reported the same platform for the roughly 110 validation repertoires and the 500 to 750 first-cohort repertoires.

Using immunoSEQ multiplex PCR, the repertoire was profiled, and TCRdb retains in-frame clones only, with some absent. The table has 200,000 to 250,000 clones, roughly 84% seen once. V was pared by 8 bases and J by 2 bases, with 19 bases between. Germline CDR1 reads LNHDA; CDR2 reads SQIVND (reference sequence). There are 16 residues in the CDR3. The study's findings and limits: Rare TCR sequences predominated, though certain public TCRs were found in many donors. About 180 TCR beta chains were listed as cytomegalovirus-associated.

The chain uses TRBV19 and TRBJ1-5; the D gene is possibly TRBD1 (5 bases). Sample: PBMCs. This sequence originates from a woman in her twenties or thirties in good health and CMV-seropositive. The CDR3 loop reads CASLPRGKSRNQPQHF. The CDR3 nucleotides read TGTGCCAGTCTACCGAGGGGTAAGTCGCGCAATCAGCCCCAGCATTTT.